These T cell receptor beta chains were read from a single sample in a study of cytomegalovirus exposure and HLA in healthy donors. The data were produced by immunoSEQ multiplex PCR, yet TCRdb's version contains in-frame clones alone and is incomplete. In the table there are some 120,000 clones, 65% to 75% of which are singletons. Sequenced input: PBMCs. These receptors were collected from a woman aged 50 to 60 in good health and CMV-seropositive. Both conserved end residues are part of each CDR3. Each record gives: D gene, J gene, V gene, clone size, CDR3 protein, CDR3 DNA. D genes are given only for firm matches. The size entry is marked missing in some rows and otherwise reads once, few, many or a size class.

TRBD2 TRBJ2-5 TRBV10-3 NA CAATSGGQETQYF TGTGCCGCGACTAGCGGGGGACAAGAGACCCAGTACTTC
NA TRBJ1-5 TRBV6-1 NA CASSERSNQPQHF TGTGCCAGCAGTGAACGGAGCAATCAGCCCCAGCATTTT
NA TRBJ1-2 TRBV4-2 NA CASSQTPGTEAYGYTF TGTGCCAGCAGCCAGACGCCGGGAACAGAAGCCTATGGCTACACCTTC
TRBD1 TRBJ2-2 TRBV18 NA CASSPTGGGITGELFF TGTGCCAGCTCACCGACAGGGGGAGGTATCACCGGGGAGCTGTTTTTT
TRBD2 TRBJ2-5 TRBV11-2 once CASSQGTSGGLYQETQYF TGTGCCAGCAGCCAAGGGACTAGCGGGGGTCTGTACCAAGAGACCCAGTACTTC
NA TRBJ2-5 TRBV30 NA CAWTPKRTQETQYF TGTGCCTGGACCCCTAAGCGCACTCAAGAGACCCAGTACTTC
NA TRBJ1-1 TRBV5-1 NA CASSLDRVNTEAFF TGCGCCAGCAGCTTGGACAGGGTGAACACTGAAGCTTTCTTT
TRBD1 TRBJ1-2 TRBV30 once CAWSVGGQGKNYGYTF TGTGCCTGGAGTGTAGGGGGACAGGGGAAGAACTATGGCTACACCTTC
NA TRBJ1-6 TRBV5-1 NA CASSLVQVTYNSPLHF TGCGCCAGCAGCTTGGTTCAGGTCACCTATAATTCACCCCTCCACTTT
NA TRBJ2-7 TRBV5-1 few CASSLLQDQYEQYF TGCGCCAGCAGCCTTCTGCAGGATCAGTACGAGCAGTACTTC
TRBD1 TRBJ2-3 TRBV19 few CASAWNRGRADTQYF TGTGCCAGCGCATGGAACAGGGGGCGAGCAGATACGCAGTATTTT
NA TRBJ1-6 TRBV2 NA CASSGGMLYNSPLHF TGTGCCAGCAGTGGCGGTATGCTGTATAATTCACCCCTCCACTTT
TRBD2 TRBJ2-7 TRBV4-3 NA CASSQEMAGGRYEQYF TGCGCCAGCAGCCAAGAAATGGCGGGGGGGCGCTACGAGCAGTACTTC
TRBD2 TRBJ2-2 TRBV2 NA CASSDGSGGTNTGELFF TGTGCCAGCAGTGATGGTAGCGGGGGGACAAACACCGGGGAGCTGTTTTTT
TRBD1 TRBJ2-2 TRBV28 NA CASSSGQGSTGELFF TGTGCCAGCAGTTCGGGACAGGGGTCAACCGGGGAGCTGTTTTTT
TRBD1 TRBJ1-1 TRBV2 few CASRATGTEAFF TGTGCCAGCAGGGCGACAGGGACTGAAGCTTTCTTT
TRBD1 TRBJ1-2 TRBV27 NA CASSLSTGVYGYTF TGTGCCAGCAGTTTATCGACAGGGGTCTATGGCTACACCTTC
NA TRBJ2-3 TRBV7-9 NA CASSLVADTQYF TGTGCCAGCAGCTTAGTAGCAGATACGCAGTATTTT
TRBD2 TRBJ2-1 TRBV7-2 NA CASSRGGSYNEQFF TGTGCCAGCAGCCGGGGGGGCTCCTACAATGAGCAGTTCTTC
NA TRBJ2-5 TRBV15 NA CATSRGGRSQETQYF TGTGCCACCAGCAGAGGGGGCAGGAGTCAGGAGACCCAGTACTTC
TRBD2 TRBJ2-7 TRBV7-2 NA CASSLTSGALYEQYF TGTGCCAGCAGCCTAACTAGCGGGGCGCTATACGAGCAGTACTTC
NA TRBJ1-2 TRBV7-9 NA CASSAPGEPNGYTF TGTGCCAGCAGCGCACCGGGAGAGCCTAATGGCTACACCTTC
NA TRBJ2-3 TRBV5-1 NA CASTIAELNTQYF TGCGCCAGCACCATAGCGGAATTGAATACGCAGTATTTT
NA TRBJ2-5 TRBV18 NA CASSPLRSRGSQETQYF TGTGCCAGCTCACCTCTTCGCAGCCGGGGTTCCCAAGAGACCCAGTACTTC
NA TRBJ1-3 TRBV2 few CASMDGHSSGNTIYF TGTGCCAGCATGGACGGACACTCCTCTGGAAACACCATATATTTT
TRBD1 TRBJ1-2 TRBV15 NA CATSRRQGASGYTF TGTGCCACCAGCAGACGACAGGGGGCCAGTGGCTACACCTTC
NA TRBJ2-6 TRBV29-1 few CSVEQGANVLTF TGCAGCGTGGAACAGGGGGCCAACGTCCTGACTTTC
TRBD1 TRBJ1-3 TRBV27 NA CASSSGQGGNTIYF TGTGCCAGCAGTTCAGGACAGGGTGGAAACACCATATATTTT
TRBD1 TRBJ2-3 TRBV19 once CASIGQGSDTQYF TGTGCCAGTATAGGACAGGGCTCAGATACGCAGTATTTT
TRBD1 TRBJ1-4 TRBV28 NA CASSRGQGREKLFF TGTGCCAGCAGTAGGGGACAGGGACGTGAAAAACTGTTTTTT
NA TRBJ2-5 TRBV5-4 NA CASRELAEMETQYF TGTGCCAGCAGAGAATTGGCAGAAATGGAGACCCAGTACTTC
TRBD2 TRBJ2-1 TRBV5-4 NA CASSRTSGGSSYNEQFF TGTGCCAGCAGCCGGACTAGCGGGGGGAGCTCCTACAATGAGCAGTTCTTC
NA TRBJ2-3 TRBV10-3 NA CAISGGVGTDTQYF TGTGCCATCAGTGGCGGGGTGGGTACAGATACGCAGTATTTT
TRBD1 TRBJ2-7 TRBV28 once CASRQGSYEQYF TGTGCCTCCCGACAGGGATCCTACGAGCAGTACTTC
NA TRBJ1-5 TRBV7-6 few CASSREIQGPQHF TGTGCCAGCAGCCGGGAGATTCAGGGGCCCCAGCATTTT
NA TRBJ2-5 TRBV29-1 NA CSTGQSGETQYF TGCAGTACCGGACAGTCCGGGGAGACCCAGTACTTC
NA TRBJ1-6 TRBV7-9 once CASSLAGVSNSPLHF TGTGCCAGCAGCTTAGCAGGGGTTTCAAATTCACCCCTCCACTTT
TRBD1 TRBJ2-5 TRBV6-6 NA CASRTQGGETQYF TGTGCCAGCAGGACACAGGGGGGAGAGACCCAGTACTTC
NA TRBJ1-1 TRBV7-9 NA CASSLAMNTEAFF TGTGCCAGCAGCTTAGCTATGAACACTGAAGCTTTCTTT
NA TRBJ2-4 TRBV6-5 few CASSQSGVSKNIQYF TGTGCCAGCAGCCAATCGGGGGTTTCCAAAAACATTCAGTACTTC
TRBD1 TRBJ1-5 TRBV5-1 NA CASSFGTGRDQPQHF TGCGCCAGCAGCTTTGGGACAGGAAGGGATCAGCCCCAGCATTTT
NA TRBJ1-2 TRBV6-5 NA CASSYVQGLGYTF TGTGCCAGCAGTTACGTTCAGGGCCTTGGCTACACCTTC
TRBD1 TRBJ2-7 TRBV4-1 once CASSLMGGQGYEQYF TGCGCCAGCAGCCTAATGGGCGGACAGGGCTACGAGCAGTACTTC
NA TRBJ1-3 TRBV11-2 NA CASSSGGRTLSSGNTIYF TGTGCCAGCAGCTCTGGGGGCAGGACTCTCTCTAGTGGAAACACCATATATTTT
TRBD2 TRBJ2-5 TRBV7-2 NA CASSFQASGQETQYF TGTGCCAGCAGCTTCCAGGCTAGCGGGCAAGAGACCCAGTACTTC
NA TRBJ2-7 TRBV20-1 NA CSPKQGNEQYF TGCAGCCCTAAGCAGGGAAACGAGCAGTACTTC
TRBD1 TRBJ1-2 TRBV28 once CASRETGGKGYGYTF TGTGCCAGCAGAGAGACAGGGGGAAAGGGCTATGGCTACACCTTC
NA TRBJ2-5 TRBV9 NA CASSQGGRETQYF TGTGCCAGCAGTCAAGGGGGTCGGGAGACCCAGTACTTC
NA TRBJ2-1 TRBV7-9 NA CASSLEGIEQFF TGTGCCAGCAGCCTCGAGGGCATTGAGCAGTTCTTC